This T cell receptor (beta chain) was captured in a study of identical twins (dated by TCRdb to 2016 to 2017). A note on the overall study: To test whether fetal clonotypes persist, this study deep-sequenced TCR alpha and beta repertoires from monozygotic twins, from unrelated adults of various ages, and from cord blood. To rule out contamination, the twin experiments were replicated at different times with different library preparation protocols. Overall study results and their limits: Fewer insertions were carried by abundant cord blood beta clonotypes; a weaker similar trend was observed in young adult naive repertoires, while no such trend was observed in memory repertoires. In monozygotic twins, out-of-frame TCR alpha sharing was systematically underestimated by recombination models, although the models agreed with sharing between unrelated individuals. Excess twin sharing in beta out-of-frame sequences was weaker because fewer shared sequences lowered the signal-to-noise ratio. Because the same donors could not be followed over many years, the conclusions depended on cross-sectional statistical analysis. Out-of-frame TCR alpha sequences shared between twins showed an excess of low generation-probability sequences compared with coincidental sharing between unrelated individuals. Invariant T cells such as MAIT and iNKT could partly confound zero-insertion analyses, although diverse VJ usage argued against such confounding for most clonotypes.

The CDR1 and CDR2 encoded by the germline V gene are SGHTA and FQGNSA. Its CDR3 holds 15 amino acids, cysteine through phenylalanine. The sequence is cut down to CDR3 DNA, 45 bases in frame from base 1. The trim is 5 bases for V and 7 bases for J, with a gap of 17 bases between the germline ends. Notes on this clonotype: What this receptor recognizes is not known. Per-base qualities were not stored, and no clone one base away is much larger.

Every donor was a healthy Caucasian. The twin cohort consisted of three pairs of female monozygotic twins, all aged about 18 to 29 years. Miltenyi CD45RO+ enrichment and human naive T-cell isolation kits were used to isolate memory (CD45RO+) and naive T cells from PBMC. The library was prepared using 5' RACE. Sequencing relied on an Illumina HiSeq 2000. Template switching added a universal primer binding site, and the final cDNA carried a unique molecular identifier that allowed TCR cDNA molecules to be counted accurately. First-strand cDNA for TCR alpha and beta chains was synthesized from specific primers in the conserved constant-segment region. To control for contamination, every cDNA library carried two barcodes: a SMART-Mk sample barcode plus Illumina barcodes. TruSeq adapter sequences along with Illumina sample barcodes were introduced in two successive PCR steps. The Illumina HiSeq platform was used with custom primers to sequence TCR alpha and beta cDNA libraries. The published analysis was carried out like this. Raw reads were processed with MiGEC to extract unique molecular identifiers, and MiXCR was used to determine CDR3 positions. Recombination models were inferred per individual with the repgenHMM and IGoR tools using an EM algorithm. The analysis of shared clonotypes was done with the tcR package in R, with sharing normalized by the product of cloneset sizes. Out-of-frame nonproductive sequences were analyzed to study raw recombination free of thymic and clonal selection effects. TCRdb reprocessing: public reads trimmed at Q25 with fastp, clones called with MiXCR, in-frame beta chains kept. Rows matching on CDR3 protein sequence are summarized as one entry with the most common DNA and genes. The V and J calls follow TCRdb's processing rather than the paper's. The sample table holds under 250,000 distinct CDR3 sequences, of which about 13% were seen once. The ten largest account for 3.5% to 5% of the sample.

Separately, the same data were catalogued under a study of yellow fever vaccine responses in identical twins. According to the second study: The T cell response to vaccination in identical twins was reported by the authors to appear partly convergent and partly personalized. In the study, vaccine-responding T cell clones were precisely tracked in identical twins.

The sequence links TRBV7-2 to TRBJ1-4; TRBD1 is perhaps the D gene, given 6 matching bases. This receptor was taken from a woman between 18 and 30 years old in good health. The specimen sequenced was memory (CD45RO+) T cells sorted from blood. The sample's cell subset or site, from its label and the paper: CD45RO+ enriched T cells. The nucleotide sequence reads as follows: TGTGCCAGCAGCACCGGGGGCAGCAGGGGTGAAAAACTGTTTTTT. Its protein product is CASSTGGSRGEKLFF. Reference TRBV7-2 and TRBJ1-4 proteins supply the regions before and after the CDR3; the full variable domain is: GAGVSQSPSNKVTEKGKDVELRCDPISGHTALYWYRQSLGQGLEFLIYFQGNSAPDKSGLPSDRFSAERTGGSVSTLTIQRTQQEDSAVYLCASSTGGSRGEKLFFGSGTQLSVL.